Shown below are 24 T cell receptor beta chains from a single sample sequenced in a study of blood T cell repertoires in COVID-19. TCRdb keeps only in-frame clones here, not all; method: immunoSEQ multiplex PCR. The table lists more than 85,000 clones, more than 85% of them singletons, with over 2.5% in the top ten. The sequenced sample was peripheral blood. Receptor source: a man aged 50-60 years with active or convalescent COVID-19.

The chain links TRBV5-6 to TRBJ2-5; no clear D gene. V was cut by 0 bases and J by 5 bases, with 8 bases left in between. The CDR3 extends over 13 amino acids. Germline assignment: CDR1 SGHDT and CDR2 YYEEEE. The CDR3 loop reads CASSLGVRETQYF. CDR3 DNA sequence: TGTGCCAGCAGCTTGGGGGTGAGGGAGACCCAGTACTTC.

V gene TRBV24-1 combines with J gene TRBJ1-5; 9 bases are a match to TRBD1. CDR1 is KGHDR and CDR2 is SFDVKD in the germline V gene. This CDR3 is 15 amino acids long. Losses at the gene ends were 4 bases for V and 4 bases for J; bases not matched to a gene: 4. The chain's CDR3 is CATSEDGTGNQPQHF. The CDR3 DNA is TGTGCCACCAGTGAAGATGGGACAGGGAATCAGCCCCAGCATTTT.

CDR3 in amino acids: CASETDSGSGNTIYF. The CDR3 DNA follows: TGTGCCAGCGAGACGGACAGTGGAAGCGGAAACACCATATATTTT. The chain employs TRBV3-1 (or the pseudogene TRBV3-2) and TRBJ1-3; a weak D match, TRBD1 (6 bases). The length of the CDR3 is 15 residues. Germline CDR1 is LGHDT and CDR2 is YNNKEL (reference sequence). V dropped 8 bases and J dropped 4 bases, with 18 bases sitting between them.

CDR3 sequence (DNA): TGTGCCAGCCGTCTGGGGGGGGACGAAAAACTGTTTTTT. Translating it yields CASRLGGDEKLFF. This chain joins TRBV2 and TRBJ1-4, with D maybe TRBD1 (5 bases). Germline assignment: CDR1 SNHLY and CDR2 FYNNEI. CDR3 size: 13 residues. V gave up 8 bases and J gave up 8 bases, with 15 bases separating them.

This chain connects TRBV18 to TRBJ1-2; D may be TRBD1 (6 bases). Trimming shortened V by 3 bases and J by 3 bases, and 11 bases separated the two germline ends. The CDR3 is made up of 14 amino acids. The germline gives CDR1 KGHSH, CDR2 LQKENI. The CDR3 DNA reads as TGTGCCAGCTCACCCCGAGGGGGGGACTATGGCTACACCTTC. Residues: CASSPRGGDYGYTF. Drawing the rest from reference TRBV18 and TRBJ1-2, the complete variable domain is NAGVMQNPRHLVRRRGQEARLRCSPMKGHSHVYWYRQLPEEGLKFMVYLQKENIIDESGMPKERFSAEFPKEGPSILRIQQVVRGDSAAYFCASSPRGGDYGYTFGSGTRLTVV.

This clone was observed a few times. The rearrangement joins TRBV7-2 to TRBJ2-1; D might be TRBD1 (6 bases). The CDR3 has 16 amino acids. V gave up 5 bases and J gave up 4 bases, with 18 bases separating them. Germline CDR1 SGHTA, CDR2 FQGNSA. CDR3 nucleotide sequence: TGTGCCAGCAGCCCCTTTGCTTACAGGGAATACAATGAGCAGTTCTTC. It codes for CASSPFAYREYNEQFF.

The chain couples TRBV19 to TRBJ2-2; 12 bases agree with TRBD1. CDR1 LNHDA and CDR2 SQIVND come from the germline V gene (reference sequence). The J segment lost 4 bases and the V segment lost 3 bases, leaving 9 bases of the junction unmatched. This CDR3 region has 18 residues. The CDR3, as DNA: TGTGCCAGTAGTATCGTGGTAGGGGACAGGGGGCGCACCGGGGAGCTGTTTTTT. Translation: CASSIVVGDRGRTGELFF.

In its sample, this clone was seen a few times. This rearrangement joins TRBV7-2 to TRBJ2-2; 7 nucleotides align to TRBD1. Germline trimming cut 5 bases from V and 0 bases from J; bases unmatched to any gene: 3. The CDR3 is made up of 15 amino acids. Germline values: CDR1 SGHTA, CDR2 FQGNSA. CDR3 in amino acids: CASSRDSSNTGELFF. Written as DNA, the CDR3 is TGTGCCAGCAGCCGGGACAGCTCGAACACCGGGGAGCTGTTTTTT.

The chain has TRBV7-9 and TRBJ1-5; no firm D call. Trimming left V 5 bases short and J 5 bases short, with 10 bases between. CDR3 length: 13 amino acids. CDR1 is SEHNR and CDR2 is FQNEAQ in the germline V gene (reference sequence). The CDR3 loop reads CASSPWRDQPQHF. DNA of the CDR3: TGTGCCAGCAGCCCATGGAGGGATCAGCCCCAGCATTTT.

The chain couples TRBV7-2 to TRBJ1-1; D possibly corresponds to TRBD1 (5 bases). Germline CDR1 reads SGHTA; CDR2 reads FQGNSA. This CDR3 region has 14 residues. Between the trimmed V and J ends, which lost 5 bases and 1 base, there was a span of 11 bases. CDR3 residues: CASSPGGTNTEAFF. The CDR3 DNA sequence: TGTGCCAGCAGCCCCGGGGGGACGAACACTGAAGCTTTCTTT.

This clone turned up a few times. The J gene is TRBJ1-2, the V gene TRBV11-2, with D perhaps matching TRBD1 (5 bases). The CDR3 covers 16 residues. CDR1 and CDR2 (germline): SGHAT, FQNNGV. V was pared by 5 bases and J by 2 bases, with 18 bases between. The CDR3 region is CASSPIRAGKNYGYTF. The CDR3 DNA sequence: TGTGCCAGCAGCCCCATCAGGGCAGGGAAGAACTATGGCTACACCTTC.

The chain links TRBV10-2 to TRBJ1-1; D may be TRBD1 (5 bases). This CDR3 has 15 residues. Germline V gives CDR1 WSHSY, CDR2 SAAADI. V was clipped by 3 bases and J by 5 bases, with 16 bases between them. This chain's CDR3 is CASSDTGREGTEAFF. The DNA of the CDR3 is TGCGCCAGCAGTGATACGGGGCGGGAGGGAACTGAAGCTTTCTTT.

The chain joins TRBV19 to TRBJ2-1; weak D call: TRBD1 (5 bases). This CDR3 has 13 residues. Germline CDR1 and CDR2: LNHDA and SQIVND (reference sequence). Trimming took off 5 bases at V and 4 bases at J, with 9 bases between the two ends. The chain's CDR3 is CASSANRYNEQFF. The CDR3 nucleotides read TGTGCCAGTAGTGCAAACAGGTACAATGAGCAGTTCTTC.

V is TRBV3-1 (or the pseudogene TRBV3-2) and J is TRBJ1-2; 11 bases agree with TRBD1. V gave up 0 bases and J gave up 6 bases; unmatched junction bases: 6. Germline lookup yields CDR1 LGHDT and CDR2 YNNKEL (reference sequence). The CDR3 has 16 amino acids. The CDR3 DNA reads as TGTGCCAGCAGCCAAGATGGGGGACAGGGGGTTAATGGCTACACCTTC. Translation: CASSQDGGQGVNGYTF.

Details on this clone: The junction differs from germline at one of its ends, possibly a read error. The V gene is TRBV2, the J gene TRBJ2-4; D possibly corresponds to TRBD1 (6 bases). The CDR3 is made up of 17 amino acids. From germline, CDR1 is SNHLY and CDR2 FYNNEI. The CDR3 loop reads CASSEEGVQGAKNIQYF. Here the CDR3 DNA reads TGTGCCAGCAGCGAAGAGGGAGTACAGGGCGCCAAAAACATTCAGTACTTC.

This chain connects TRBV15 to TRBJ2-2; unclear D gene. The CDR3 consists of 16 residues. V was pared by 5 bases and J by 2 bases, with 15 bases between. The germline V gene encodes CDR1 LNHNV and CDR2 YYDKDF (reference sequence). The CDR3 loop is CATSRVPEFNTGELFF. In nucleotides, the CDR3 is TGTGCCACCAGCCGGGTCCCGGAATTCAACACCGGGGAGCTGTTTTTT.

The chain recombines TRBV7-4 with TRBJ2-3; TRBD2 agrees at 9 bases. The CDR3 is made up of 21 amino acids. V gave up 3 bases and J gave up 0 bases; unmatched junction bases: 19. Germline V gives CDR1 SGHVT, CDR2 SQSDAQ. Written as DNA, the CDR3 is TGTGCCAGCAGCTTCAGAGTTCGAGGACTAGCGTTGGGATATAGCACAGATACGCAGTATTTT. This codes for CASSFRVRGLALGYSTDTQYF.

The chain carries TRBV19 and TRBJ2-1; D is perhaps TRBD1 (6 bases). Trimming took off 6 bases at V and 4 bases at J, with 10 bases between the two ends. Per the germline V gene, CDR1 is LNHDA and CDR2 is SQIVND (reference sequence). This CDR3 has 13 amino acids. The CDR3 here is CASSQRGYNEQFF. The CDR3 DNA is TGTGCCAGTAGCCAGAGGGGGTACAATGAGCAGTTCTTC.

The V gene is TRBV7-9, the J gene TRBJ1-2; 7 nucleotides align to TRBD1. The CDR3 length is 14 residues. The germline CDR1 and CDR2 sequences are SEHNR and FQNEAQ (reference sequence). V lost 3 bases to trimming and J lost 6 bases; unmatched junction nucleotides: 7. The CDR3 nucleotides are TGTGCCAGCAGCTTTAGACAGGGAAACCATGGCTACACCTTC. Its protein is CASSFRQGNHGYTF.

The V call is TRBV23-1, the J call TRBJ2-4, with a tentative D call TRBD1 (6 bases). TRBV23-1 is recorded as an ORF, its role being uncertain. The ends were cut back, 3 bases at V and 0 bases at J, with 9 bases in the middle. This CDR3 contains 15 residues. The CDR3, as DNA: TGCGCCAGCAGTCAGGCAGGGGTAGCCAAAAACATTCAGTACTTC. Residues: CASSQAGVAKNIQYF.

On this clone itself: A read error may produce the germline difference seen at one junction end. The chain uses TRBV3-1 (or the pseudogene TRBV3-2) and TRBJ1-5; D ambiguous. Germline CDR1 reads LGHDT; CDR2 reads YNNKEL (reference sequence). The CDR3 runs to 13 residues. The DNA for the CDR3 is TGTGCCAGCAACCAAGGTGTATATCAGCCCCAGCATTTT. This codes for CASNQGVYQPQHF.

V gene TRBV18 combines with J gene TRBJ2-7; TRBD1 is a possible D gene (7 bases). CDR1 and CDR2 from the germline V gene are KGHSH and LQKENI. The V and J ends lost 6 bases and 7 bases respectively, with 22 bases between them. The CDR3 length is 15 residues. The CDR3 DNA reads as TGTGCCAGCTCCCCCCGGGAGACAGGGCGGGAAGAGCAGTACTTC. This gives the protein CASSPRETGREEQYF.

This chain uses TRBV7-2 with TRBJ2-1; D is perhaps TRBD2 (6 bases). The CDR3 consists of 13 residues. Germline CDR1 reads SGHTA; CDR2 reads FQGNSA. Trimming took 0 bases from V and 10 from J, leaving 10 bases between them. This CDR3 reads CASSLAVEGEQFF. CDR3 coding DNA: TGTGCCAGCAGCTTAGCGGTGGAGGGGGAGCAGTTCTTC.

This CDR3 is CASSPTTGGGYGYTF. The CDR3 DNA reads as TGTGCCAGCAGTCCAACAACAGGGGGCGGCTATGGCTACACCTTC. The V and J genes are TRBV6-5 and TRBJ1-2, with 9 bases fitting TRBD1. J gave up 4 bases and V 5 bases, and 8 bases lay outside the gene matches. Germline assignment: CDR1 MNHEY and CDR2 SVGAGI. The CDR3 is 15 amino acids.